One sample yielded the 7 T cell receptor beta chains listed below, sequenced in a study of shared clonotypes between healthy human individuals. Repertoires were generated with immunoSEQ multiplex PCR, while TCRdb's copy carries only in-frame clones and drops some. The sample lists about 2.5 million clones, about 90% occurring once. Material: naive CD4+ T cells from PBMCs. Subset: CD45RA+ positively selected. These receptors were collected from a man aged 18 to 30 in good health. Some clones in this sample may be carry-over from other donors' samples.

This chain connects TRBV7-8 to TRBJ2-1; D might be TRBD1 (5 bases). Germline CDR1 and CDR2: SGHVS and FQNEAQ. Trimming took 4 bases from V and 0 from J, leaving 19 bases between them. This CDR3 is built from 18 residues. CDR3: CASSSLDGAASSYNEQFF. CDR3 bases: TGTGCCAGCAGCTCACTGGATGGGGCGGCGAGCTCCTACAATGAGCAGTTCTTC.

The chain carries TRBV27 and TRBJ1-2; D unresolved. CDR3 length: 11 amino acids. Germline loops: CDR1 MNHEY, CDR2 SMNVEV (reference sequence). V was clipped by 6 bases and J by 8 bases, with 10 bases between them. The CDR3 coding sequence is TGTGCCAGCAGCCCCCTGACAGGCTACACCTTC. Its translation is CASSPLTGYTF.

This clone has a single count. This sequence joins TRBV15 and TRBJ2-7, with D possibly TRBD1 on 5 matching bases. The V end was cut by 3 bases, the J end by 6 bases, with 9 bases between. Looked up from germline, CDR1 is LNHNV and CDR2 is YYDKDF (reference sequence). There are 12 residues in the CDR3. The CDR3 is CATSSLDSEQYF. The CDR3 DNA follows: TGTGCCACCAGCAGCCTCGACAGCGAGCAGTACTTC.

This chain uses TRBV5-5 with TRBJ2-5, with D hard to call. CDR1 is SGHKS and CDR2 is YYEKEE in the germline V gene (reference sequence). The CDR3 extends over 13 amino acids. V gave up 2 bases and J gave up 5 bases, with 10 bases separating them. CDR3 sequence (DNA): TGTGCCAGCAGCTTTACCTTCCGGGAGACCCAGTACTTC. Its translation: CASSFTFRETQYF.

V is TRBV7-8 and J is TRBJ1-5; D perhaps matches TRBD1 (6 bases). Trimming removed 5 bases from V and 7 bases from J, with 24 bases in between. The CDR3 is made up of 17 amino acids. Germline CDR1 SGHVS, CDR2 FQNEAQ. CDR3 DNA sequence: TGTGCCAGCAGCCCAATCGGGGCAGGGGAGGCTATCCAGCCCCAGCATTTT. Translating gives CASSPIGAGEAIQPQHF.

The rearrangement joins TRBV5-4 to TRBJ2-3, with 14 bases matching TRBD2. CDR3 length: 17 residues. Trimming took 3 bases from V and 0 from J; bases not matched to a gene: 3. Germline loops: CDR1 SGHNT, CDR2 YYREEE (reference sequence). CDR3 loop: CASSSGTSGGSTDTQYF. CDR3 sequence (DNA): TGTGCCAGCAGCTCCGGGACTAGCGGGGGAAGCACAGATACGCAGTATTTT.

The CDR3 spells CASSLGPNWNTEAFF. In DNA form, the CDR3 reads TGCGCCAGCAGCTTGGGGCCAAATTGGAACACTGAAGCTTTCTTT. The chain couples TRBV5-1 to TRBJ1-1; D gene uncertain. The CDR3 spans 15 residues. Between the trimmed V and J ends, which lost 0 bases and 1 base, there was a span of 10 bases. Germline V gives CDR1 SGHRS, CDR2 YFSETQ.